These 32 T cell receptor beta chains were all obtained from the same sample, sequenced in a study of blood T cell repertoires in COVID-19. Assay: immunoSEQ multiplex PCR; the TCRdb copy retains only in-frame clones and omits some. The sample has around 300,000 clones; approximately 90% are singletons. The sequenced material came from peripheral blood. The receptors originated from a woman aged 50 to 60 with COVID-19, enrolled during active disease.

V usage is TRBV5-1 and J usage is TRBJ2-5; perhaps TRBD2 as D (6 bases). Trimming pared 0 bases from V and 3 bases from J, leaving 12 bases between. Germline lookup yields CDR1 SGHRS and CDR2 YFSETQ. The CDR3 has 15 amino acids. The CDR3 sequence: CASSLGVAGKETQYF. The CDR3 nucleotides are TGCGCCAGCAGCTTGGGGGTGGCGGGGAAAGAGACCCAGTACTTC.

CDR3 protein: CASSLKGPATTEAFF. CDR3 bases: TGTGCCAGCAGCTTAAAGGGGCCGGCGACCACTGAAGCTTTCTTT. The V call is TRBV7-3, the J call TRBJ1-1; D may be TRBD1 (5 bases). This CDR3 is 15 amino acids long. V dropped 1 base and J dropped 4 bases, with 13 bases sitting between them. The V gene's germline CDR1 is SGHTA and CDR2 FQGTGA.

The chain has TRBV7-9 and TRBJ2-5; 12 nucleotides agree with TRBD1. V was pared by 7 bases and J by 5 bases, with 14 bases of the junction left unmatched. There are 17 residues in the CDR3. Per the germline V gene, CDR1 is SEHNR and CDR2 is FQNEAQ (reference sequence). The CDR3 sequence is CASIHSFRDRGQETQYF. CDR3 nucleotide sequence: TGTGCCAGCATTCATTCGTTTAGGGACAGGGGGCAGGAGACCCAGTACTTC.

The gene calls are TRBV11-3 and TRBJ1-2; D is possibly TRBD1 (5 bases). V was shortened by 4 bases and J by 0 bases, with 18 bases between the two germline ends. The length of the CDR3 is 17 residues. The V gene's germline CDR1 is SGHNT and CDR2 YENEEA. CDR3 protein: CASSSGPGNRANYGYTF. DNA of the CDR3: TGTGCCAGCAGCTCCGGGCCAGGGAACCGAGCTAACTATGGCTACACCTTC.

As concerns this clone: This specimen includes other DNA sequences encoding the same CDR3. The chain joins TRBV18 to TRBJ1-2; D is possibly TRBD1 (6 bases). Looked up from germline, CDR1 is KGHSH and CDR2 is LQKENI. The germline V and J ends were trimmed by 3 bases and 1 base, with 6 bases remaining between them. This CDR3 is 13 amino acids long. CDR3 sequence reads: CASSPDSNYGYTF. CDR3 coding DNA: TGTGCCAGCTCACCGGACAGTAACTATGGCTACACCTTC.

This chain joins TRBV6-5 and TRBJ2-5; 12 nucleotides align to TRBD2. The CDR3 sequence is 16 residues long. With V trimmed by 0 bases and J by 5 bases, 4 bases remained unmatched. Germline V gene data show CDR1 as MNHEY and CDR2 as SVGAGI. The CDR3 sequence: CASSYSILAGGETQYF. Here the CDR3 DNA reads TGTGCCAGCAGTTACTCGATACTAGCGGGAGGCGAGACCCAGTACTTC.

V usage is TRBV27 and J usage is TRBJ2-4, with D possibly TRBD1 on 6 matching bases. The germline V and J ends were trimmed by 7 bases and 0 bases, with 13 bases remaining between them. The CDR3 spans 15 residues. Germline assignment: CDR1 MNHEY and CDR2 SMNVEV (reference sequence). As DNA, the CDR3 is TGTGCCAGCAAGACAGGCGAACTAGCCAAAAACATTCAGTACTTC. Translated: CASKTGELAKNIQYF.

CDR3 residues: CSVAGQGAYGYTF. CDR3 bases: TGCAGCGTTGCGGGACAGGGGGCCTATGGCTACACCTTC. The gene calls are TRBV29-1 and TRBJ1-2, with 12 bases that match TRBD1. Trimming took 4 bases from V and 4 from J; bases not matched to a gene: 1. The germline CDR1 and CDR2 sequences are SQVTM and ANQGSEA. The CDR3 has 13 amino acids.

For this clone: The sample holds other DNA sequences that translate to the same CDR3. This chain uses TRBV5-1 with TRBJ2-1; 10 nucleotides agree with TRBD2. V gave up 3 bases and J gave up 6 bases; unmatched junction bases: 6. This CDR3 comprises 15 residues. From germline, CDR1 is SGHRS and CDR2 YFSETQ. The CDR3 reads CASSSLAGVGNEQFF. CDR3 in DNA: TGCGCCAGCAGCTCCCTAGCGGGAGTAGGCAATGAGCAGTTCTTC.

The V call is TRBV6-5, the J call TRBJ1-1, with 9 nucleotides matching TRBD1. Trimming took 7 bases from V and 4 from J; bases not matched to a gene: 7. The CDR3 covers 14 residues. Germline V gene data show CDR1 as MNHEY and CDR2 as SVGAGI. CDR3 nucleotide sequence: TGTGCCAGCATTAAACAGGGGGCTCTCACTGAAGCTTTCTTT. Translating it yields CASIKQGALTEAFF.

V is TRBV2 and J is TRBJ2-7, with 8 bases fitting TRBD2. Per the germline V gene, CDR1 is SNHLY and CDR2 is FYNNEI. Germline trimming cut 9 bases from V and 3 bases from J; bases unmatched to any gene: 10. The CDR3 contains 14 residues. The DNA of the CDR3 is TGTGCCAGTGCCCCCCGAGGGACTAGCTACGAGCAGTACTTC. It specifies CASAPRGTSYEQYF.

CDR3 amino acids: CASSSTGAMNTEAFF. In DNA form, the CDR3 reads TGTGCCAGCAGCAGTACAGGGGCGATGAACACTGAAGCTTTCTTT. The rearrangement joins TRBV7-8 to TRBJ1-1; the match to TRBD1 covers 7 bases. CDR3 length: 15 residues. The germline CDR1 and CDR2 sequences are SGHVS and FQNEAQ. V lost 5 bases and J lost 0; bases outside the gene matches: 6.

The table lists this clone with a count of one. The J gene is TRBJ2-5, the V gene TRBV19; 7 positions agree with TRBD1. Germline loops: CDR1 LNHDA, CDR2 SQIVND (reference sequence). There are 17 residues in the CDR3. V lost 0 bases to trimming and J lost 4 bases; unmatched junction nucleotides: 11. CDR3 amino acids: CASSIDLDTGVSETQYF. The CDR3 DNA follows: TGTGCCAGTAGTATAGATCTGGATACAGGGGTTTCAGAGACCCAGTACTTC.

The rearrangement uses TRBV21-1 and TRBJ2-3; whether TRBD1, the table's D call, matches the DNA was not checked. TRBV21-1 corresponds to a pseudogene. CDR3 length equals 14 residues. For the CDR3, the DNA is TGTGCCAGCAGCAAGGTAGACAGGTGGGATACGCAGTATTTT. Protein sequence: CASSKVDRWDTQYF.

This sequence joins TRBV6-5 and TRBJ2-3; D remains unclear. CDR1 MNHEY and CDR2 SVGAGI come from the germline V gene. Trimming took off 2 bases at V and 5 bases at J, with 8 bases between the two ends. The CDR3 runs to 13 residues. The CDR3 spells CASSYPKRDTQYF. The CDR3 DNA reads as TGTGCCAGCAGTTACCCGAAGAGAGATACGCAGTATTTT.

The rearrangement links TRBV11-3 to TRBJ2-1; 13 nucleotides agree with TRBD2. Germline values: CDR1 SGHNT, CDR2 YENEEA. The trim removed 5 bases at V and 0 bases at J, leaving 7 bases unmatched. This CDR3 has 18 amino acids. DNA of the CDR3: TGTGCCAGCAGCAGTGGGACTAGCGGGACACGCTCCTACAATGAGCAGTTCTTC. This encodes CASSSGTSGTRSYNEQFF.

V is TRBV19 and J is TRBJ2-7, with 10 bases identical to TRBD1. Trimming removed 6 bases from V and 4 bases from J; junction bases left unmatched: 9. This CDR3 is 15 amino acids long. Germline V CDR1 and CDR2: LNHDA, SQIVND (reference sequence). DNA for the CDR3: TGTGCCAGTAGCTACGGGACAGGGGTTTGGTACGAGCAGTACTTC. Protein: CASSYGTGVWYEQYF.

This chain links TRBV4-2 with TRBJ1-1; 10 nucleotides agree with TRBD1. The CDR3 totals 15 residues. V shed 0 bases and J 4 bases; nucleotides not matched to a gene: 2. Germline CDR1 is LGHNA and CDR2 is YNFKEQ. CDR3 nucleotides: TGTGCCAGCAGCCAAGATTGGACAGGGGGCACTGAAGCTTTCTTT. Translation: CASSQDWTGGTEAFF.

This clone was detected once. The V call is TRBV6-1, the J call TRBJ2-7; 9 bases map to TRBD2. After removal of 1 base from V and 1 base from J, the junction contained 14 bases not matched to a gene. CDR3 size: 19 residues. CDR1 is MNHNS and CDR2 is SASEGT in the germline V gene. In DNA, the CDR3 is TGTGCCAGCAGTGAAGTTCGGTCTAGCGGGACCTTCACTTCCTACGAGCAGTACTTC. This sequence encodes CASSEVRSSGTFTSYEQYF.

This chain uses TRBV4-2 with TRBJ1-4, with 7 bases matching TRBD1. The CDR3 covers 15 residues. Germline CDR1 LGHNA, CDR2 YNFKEQ. V was pared by 2 bases and J by 6 bases, with 6 bases of the junction left unmatched. CDR3 nucleotides: TGTGCCAGCAGCCAATCAGACAGGGTGGATGAAAAACTGTTTTTT. Encoded protein: CASSQSDRVDEKLFF.

This rearrangement joins TRBV7-2 to TRBJ2-2; 7 bases line up with TRBD2. CDR1 is SGHTA, CDR2 FQGNSA, per germline. V trimming: 0 bases; J trimming: 6 bases; junction bases outside the gene matches: 1. The CDR3 is made up of 14 amino acids. DNA for the CDR3: TGTGCCAGCAGCTTAGCGCTAGCGGCCGGGGAGCTGTTTTTT. This sequence encodes CASSLALAAGELFF.

The rearrangement links TRBV30 to TRBJ2-3, with no clear D. In germline, CDR1 is GTSNPN, CDR2 SVGIG (reference sequence). This CDR3 is built from 11 residues. With 2 bases removed from V and 4 bases from J, the gap between germline ends came to 4 bases. The DNA for the CDR3 is TGTGCCTGGAGTCCCTCAGATACGCAGTATTTT. This gives the protein CAWSPSDTQYF.

This chain links TRBV6-5 with TRBJ1-2; 9 bases align to TRBD1. Germline loops: CDR1 MNHEY, CDR2 SVGAGI. The junction had 12 bases not matched to a gene; V was cut back by 9 bases and J by 4 bases. This CDR3 comprises 15 residues. The CDR3 nucleotides are TGTGCCAGTGGCATCGGACAGGGGAGAAGCTATGGCTACACCTTC. It is translated as CASGIGQGRSYGYTF.

The chain combines TRBV15 with TRBJ1-1; TRBD1 might be the D (5 bases). CDR3 length equals 13 residues. V gave up 1 base and J gave up 8 bases, with 11 bases separating them. Looked up from germline, CDR1 is LNHNV and CDR2 is YYDKDF (reference sequence). In DNA form, the CDR3 reads TGTGCCACCAGCAGAGGCGGGGGATCCGAAGCTTTCTTT. Its translation: CATSRGGGSEAFF.

This chain uses TRBV19 with TRBJ2-5; a weak D match, TRBD1 (6 bases). Looked up from germline, CDR1 is LNHDA and CDR2 is SQIVND (reference sequence). V was clipped by 8 bases and J by 1 base, with 11 bases between them. This CDR3 comprises 13 residues. For the CDR3, the DNA is TGTGCCAGTGGACAGCAGTTCCAAGAGACCCAGTACTTC. It is translated as CASGQQFQETQYF.

There are a few counts of this clone. The chain uses TRBV29-1 and TRBJ2-5; maybe TRBD2 (5 bases). This CDR3 region has 14 residues. The ends were cut back, 4 bases at V and 1 base at J, with 13 bases in the middle. Germline V lookup: CDR1 SQVTM, CDR2 ANQGSEA. Here the CDR3 DNA reads TGCAGCGTTGGGGAGTCCAGGCGCCAAGAGACCCAGTACTTC. Translation: CSVGESRRQETQYF.

This clone came up once. The chain combines TRBV2 with TRBJ1-2; 7 nucleotides align to TRBD1. With 6 bases clipped from V and 6 bases from J, the junction kept 7 bases outside the gene matches. The germline gives CDR1 SNHLY, CDR2 FYNNEI. The CDR3 has 13 residues. CDR3 protein: CASRLTGSDGYTF. The CDR3 DNA reads as TGTGCCAGCAGGCTGACAGGGAGCGATGGCTACACCTTC.

The chain combines TRBV7-9 with TRBJ2-1, with 8 bases that match TRBD2. After removal of 5 bases from V and 7 bases from J, the junction contained 7 bases not matched to a gene. The CDR3 contains 14 residues. Germline V lookup: CDR1 SEHNR, CDR2 FQNEAQ (reference sequence). DNA of the CDR3: TGTGCCAGCAGCCGAAGCGGGGGCGTAAATGAGCAGTTCTTC. Encoded protein: CASSRSGGVNEQFF.

The chain is built from TRBV4-2 and TRBJ1-2; the D is unclear. This CDR3 spans 15 amino acids. The V end was cut by 0 bases, the J end by 4 bases, with 12 bases between. Germline lookup yields CDR1 LGHNA and CDR2 YNFKEQ. The DNA of the CDR3 is TGTGCCAGCAGCCAAGATGGAGCCAATAGCTATGGCTACACCTTC. The encoded protein is CASSQDGANSYGYTF.

The genes are TRBV4-1 and TRBJ2-7, with 9 bases lining up with TRBD1. Looked up from germline, CDR1 is MGHRA and CDR2 is YSYEKL. The CDR3 length is 15 residues. Trimming removed 3 bases from V and 6 bases from J; junction bases left unmatched: 9. CDR3 residues: CASSQDGTGSSEQYF. The CDR3 DNA follows: TGCGCCAGCAGCCAGGATGGGACAGGGTCTTCCGAGCAGTACTTC.

This clone was seen only once. V usage is TRBV7-9 and J usage is TRBJ2-2; D may be TRBD2 (5 bases). The length of the CDR3 is 14 residues. The V gene's germline CDR1 is SEHNR and CDR2 FQNEAQ (reference sequence). V gave up 4 bases and J gave up 4 bases, with 10 bases separating them. DNA of the CDR3: TGTGCCAGCAGCTCGCGGGCGGGCACCGGGGAGCTGTTTTTT. Translating gives CASSSRAGTGELFF.

The genes are TRBV19 and TRBJ2-3; 9 nucleotides align to TRBD2. The CDR3 runs to 14 residues. The germline V gene has CDR1 LNHDA and CDR2 SQIVND (reference sequence). The V and J ends lost 5 bases and 4 bases, in that order; junction bases with no gene match: 4. For the CDR3, the DNA is TGTGCCAGTAGTTTGATAGCGGGAGCAGATACGCAGTATTTT. It encodes CASSLIAGADTQYF.